The clone carrying this T cell receptor beta chain is termed large (0.1 to 1%). Gene names and germline refer to mouse. The read stops 1 residue short of the end of the CDR3; the missing end is completed from the germline J gene. The data stem from a study of tissue T cells after allogeneic stem cell transplantation. As for time point: mouse harvest day 14 after allogeneic transplant. Tail vein injection delivered 10^7 T-cell-depleted bone marrow cells and 10^6 splenic CD5+ T cells. V lost 1 base, J lost 4 bases, and 6 bases lay in between. Germline-derived CDR1 and CDR2 are SGHDT and FRDEAV. The CDR3 covers 12 residues. The method was immunoSEQ multiplex PCR; TCRdb's version includes in-frame clones alone and lacks a portion of them. Here the sample spans approximately 2,100 clones, about half being singletons.

The chain recombines TRBV14 with TRBJ2-7; D not certain. Sequencing was done on a sample of liver tissue. This clonotype was obtained from a female BALB/c mouse given C57BL/6 T cells with graft-versus-host disease after an allogeneic hematopoietic cell transplant. The sequenced CDR3 bases are TGTGCCAGCAGTTTCCCCAAATATGAACAGTAC. Amino acid sequence: CASSFPKYEQY. The complete CDR3 reads CASSFPKYEQYF.